This T cell receptor beta chain was captured by sequencing in a study of CD8+CD57+ T cells in acquired aplastic anemia. Background on the study: Sorted CD4+ and CD8+ cells yielded 2.5 to 3.5 ug of DNA on average. The study, taken as a whole, reports: Patients and controls shared 25 to 35 CD8+ CDR3 sequences, which appeared highly expressed in patients and within their immunodominant clones. Patient and control CD8+ Simpson's diversity was not significantly different.

For this clonotype: Antigen specificity is unknown.

TCR beta VDJ and CDR3 profiles were obtained from a genomic DNA template. TCRdb used MiXCR to reprocess the reads, holding one entry per CDR3 protein. The data contain about 160,000 distinct CDR3 sequences, 71% of them singletons. Germline CDR1 SGHTA, CDR2 FQGNSA. Trimming left V 7 bases short and J 4 bases short, with 11 bases between. There are 13 residues in the CDR3. Individuals selected for sequencing had exhibited CD8+CD57+ cell expansion on flow cytometry. Patients had not yet gotten any therapy when their blood was taken for sampling. The sequenced sample consisted of sorted CD4+, CD8+, or CD8+CD57+ T cells (not recorded which) from PBMCs. This clonotype originated in a human donor with aplastic anemia. The chain has TRBV7-2 and TRBJ2-1; D unresolved. CDR3: CASNHLRYNEQFF. CDR3 coding DNA: TGTGCCAGCAATCACCTACGGTACAATGAGCAGTTCTTC.